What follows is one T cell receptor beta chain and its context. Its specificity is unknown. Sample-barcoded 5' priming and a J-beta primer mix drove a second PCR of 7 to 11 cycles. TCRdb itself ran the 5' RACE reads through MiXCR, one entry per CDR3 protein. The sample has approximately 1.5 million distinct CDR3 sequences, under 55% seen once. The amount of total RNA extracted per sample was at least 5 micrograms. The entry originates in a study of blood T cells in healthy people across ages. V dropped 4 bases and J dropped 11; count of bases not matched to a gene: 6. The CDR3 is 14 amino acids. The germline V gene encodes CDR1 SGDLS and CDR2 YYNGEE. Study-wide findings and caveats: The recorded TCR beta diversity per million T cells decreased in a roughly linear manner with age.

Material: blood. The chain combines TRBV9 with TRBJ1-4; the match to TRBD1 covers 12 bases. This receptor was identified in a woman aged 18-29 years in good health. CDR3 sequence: CASSMGQGARKLFF. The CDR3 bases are TGTGCCAGCAGCATGGGACAGGGGGCTCGTAAACTGTTTTTT.